One sample yielded the 20 T cell receptor beta chains listed below, sequenced in a study of post-analysis software for immune sequencing data. Study-level findings and limits: In patients, TRBV5-6, TRBV5-1 and TRBV20-1 belonged to four or five TRBV segments found more frequently than in controls.

Unique molecular identifiers were built into the TCR beta cDNA libraries. TCRdb reanalysed the PCR reads using MiXCR and keeps one entry per CDR3 protein. The repertoire holds 700,000 to 900,000 distinct CDR3 sequences, around 45% seen once, with roughly 5.2% in the top ten. No antigen is known for these receptors. Sequencing input: blood. These receptors all come from a girl aged 10 to 17 with multiple sclerosis.

This clonotype was recorded a few times. The V gene is TRBV15, the J gene TRBJ2-3; TRBD2 matches at 7 bases. Germline V CDR1 and CDR2: LNHNV, YYDKDF (reference sequence). The CDR3 consists of 13 residues. Trimming cost V 6 bases and J 5 bases; bases outside gene matches: 5. The CDR3 region is CATSQASGDTQYF. Here the CDR3 DNA reads TGTGCCACCAGTCAGGCTAGCGGAGATACGCAGTATTTT.

The chain recombines TRBV7-8 with TRBJ2-1; no clear D. The CDR3 spans 12 residues. The V gene's germline CDR1 is SGHVS and CDR2 FQNEAQ. Trimming shortened V by 6 bases and J by 6 bases, and 9 bases separated the two germline ends. CDR3 amino acids: CASSGPLNEQFF. In DNA form, the CDR3 reads TGTGCCAGCAGTGGACCCCTCAATGAGCAGTTCTTC.

The chain is built from TRBV4-2 and TRBJ2-5, with 9 bases aligning to TRBD2. The J call may be faulty, since TRBJ2-7 better matches the DNA end. This CDR3 contains 17 residues. Germline CDR1 is LGHNA and CDR2 is YNFKEQ. CDR3 DNA sequence: TGTGCCAGCAGCCAAGTGTCCAGCGGGGGGAACCTCTACGAGCAGTACTTC. It encodes CASSQVSSGGNLYEQYF.

This clonotype has only a few counts. The gene calls are TRBV29-1 and TRBJ2-7, with D maybe TRBD2 (6 bases). V dropped 1 base and J dropped 3 bases, with 13 bases sitting between them. The germline gives CDR1 SQVTM, CDR2 ANQGSEA. The length of the CDR3 is 14 residues. CDR3 region: CSVEANGSGYEQYF. CDR3 coding DNA: TGCAGCGTTGAAGCTAACGGGAGTGGCTACGAGCAGTACTTC.

The rearrangement joins TRBV6-5 to TRBJ2-7; no firm D call. The CDR3 runs to 14 residues. Deletions cut 6 bases from V and 0 bases from J, with 12 bases between. The V gene's germline CDR1 is MNHEY and CDR2 SVGAGI. CDR3 DNA sequence: TGTGCCAGCAGCTCCCACGAAGTCTCCTACGAGCAGTACTTC. Encoded protein: CASSSHEVSYEQYF.

A few counts support this clonotype. The chain couples TRBV29-1 to TRBJ1-4; D not certain. The CDR3 consists of 14 residues. Trimming took 7 bases from V and 4 from J, leaving 16 bases between them. Germline V gene sequence: CDR1 SQVTM, CDR2 ANQGSEA. CDR3 protein: CSAGGGSGNEKLFF. CDR3 in DNA: TGCAGCGCCGGAGGTGGTTCCGGTAATGAAAAACTGTTTTTT.

This clonotype was observed a handful of times. The chain employs TRBV4-2 and TRBJ2-1, with a possible D match to TRBD2 (5 bases). The germline V gene has CDR1 LGHNA and CDR2 YNFKEQ. CDR3 size: 17 residues. V was shortened by 6 bases and J by 8 bases, with 26 bases between the two germline ends. The CDR3 sequence: CASSLGSASSYLHEQFF. The CDR3 nucleotides are TGTGCCAGCAGTTTAGGATCGGCTAGCTCATACCTACATGAGCAGTTCTTC.

The chain carries TRBV7-8 and TRBJ2-3, with D possibly being TRBD1 (6 bases). The CDR3 spans 17 residues. Germline V gene lookup returns CDR1 SGHVS and CDR2 FQNEAQ. V lost 5 bases to trimming and J lost 5 bases, with 23 bases between them. The CDR3 bases are TGTGCCAGCAGCAGGTTTTTACTGGGGACAATACGAGATACGCAGTATTTT. Translation gives CASSRFLLGTIRDTQYF.

This clonotype was seen only a few times. V gene TRBV9 combines with J gene TRBJ2-1; 9 bases match TRBD2. The J segment lost 7 bases and the V segment lost 3 bases, leaving 5 bases of the junction unmatched. The germline V gene has CDR1 SGDLS and CDR2 YYNGEE. The CDR3 consists of 14 residues. CDR3 sequence reads: CASSEAGGWNEQFF. The CDR3 coding sequence is TGTGCCAGCAGCGAGGCGGGAGGGTGGAATGAGCAGTTCTTC.

In this sample, this clonotype turned up a few times. V gene TRBV4-3 combines with J gene TRBJ2-7; TRBD2 aligns across 10 bases. After removal of 4 bases from V and 3 bases from J, the junction contained 9 bases not matched to a gene. The CDR3 is 16 residues long. The germline gives CDR1 LGHNA, CDR2 YSLEER. CDR3: CASSPGEREGLYEQYF. CDR3 in DNA: TGCGCCAGCAGCCCTGGGGAGCGGGAGGGCCTCTACGAGCAGTACTTC.

The genes are TRBV9 and TRBJ1-2; 9 bases are a match to TRBD1. This CDR3 is built from 15 residues. The V and J ends lost 4 bases and 4 bases, in that order; junction bases with no gene match: 8. CDR1 SGDLS and CDR2 YYNGEE come from the germline V gene. DNA for the CDR3: TGTGCCAGCAGCCCATTGGGGACAGGGATCTATGGCTACACCTTC. This codes for CASSPLGTGIYGYTF.

The genes are TRBV29-1 and TRBJ2-7; tentative D call: TRBD1 (6 bases). V lost 6 bases to trimming and J lost 6 bases, with 21 bases between them. Germline V gene lookup returns CDR1 SQVTM and CDR2 ANQGSEA. This CDR3 has 14 residues. CDR3 loop: CSVDSGPQGREQYF. CDR3 sequence (DNA): TGCAGCGTGGACTCGGGCCCCCAGGGGCGCGAGCAGTACTTC.

The chain combines TRBV28 with TRBJ2-1, with D possibly TRBD1 on 8 matching bases. Trimming cost V 8 bases and J 5 bases, with 19 bases left between them. CDR1 and CDR2 from the germline V gene are MDHEN and SYDVKM. This CDR3 has 15 residues. CDR3 sequence (DNA): TGTGCCAGCGGACTAGACAGGGGTTATGACAATGAGCAGTTCTTC. As protein: CASGLDRGYDNEQFF.

This clonotype was seen ten or more times. The rearrangement joins TRBV15 to TRBJ2-7; D ambiguous. The CDR3 is 13 amino acids. CDR1 is LNHNV, CDR2 YYDKDF, per germline (reference sequence). V lost 4 bases and J 3 bases, leaving 10 bases between the germline ends. The CDR3 loop reads CATSKQLGYEQYF. As DNA, the CDR3 is TGTGCCACCAGCAAGCAGCTTGGCTACGAGCAGTACTTC.

This clonotype was recorded a few times. The chain combines TRBV5-1 with TRBJ1-5; 9 bases map to TRBD1. There are 15 residues in the CDR3. Germline V CDR1 and CDR2: SGHRS, YFSETQ. Unmatched junction bases numbered 6, after V lost 8 bases and J lost 0 bases. The CDR3 here is CASRLDRGSNQPQHF. The CDR3 bases are TGCGCCAGTAGATTGGACAGGGGTAGCAATCAGCCCCAGCATTTT.

The rearrangement links TRBV20-1 to TRBJ2-6; 7 nucleotides agree with TRBD2. This CDR3 is built from 17 residues. Germline CDR1 is DFQATT and CDR2 is SNEGSKA (reference sequence). The CDR3 nucleotides read TGCAGCTTCATGGGTGCGGGAGTCTACTCTGGGGCCAACGTCCTGACTTTC. This translates into CSFMGAGVYSGANVLTF.

The rearrangement links TRBV7-2 to TRBJ2-7; tentatively, D is TRBD1 (5 bases). The end of the DNA aligns better with TRBJ2-5, so the J call may be wrong. This CDR3 contains 14 residues. The germline gives CDR1 SGHTA, CDR2 FQGNSA. CDR3 DNA sequence: TGTGCCAGCAGCCACAACGTCAGGGTGGAGACCCAGTACTTC. Protein sequence: CASSHNVRVETQYF.

This sequence joins TRBV3-1 and TRBJ2-1; the match to TRBD2 covers 11 bases. The germline V gene has CDR1 LGHDT and CDR2 YNNKEL (reference sequence). This CDR3 has 14 amino acids. V shed 3 bases and J 5 bases; nucleotides not matched to a gene: 0. The CDR3 loop is CASSQGLADNEQFF. The CDR3 nucleotides read TGTGCCAGCAGCCAGGGACTAGCGGACAATGAGCAGTTCTTC.

This clonotype showed up just a few times. The chain employs TRBV6-6 and TRBJ2-3, with 7 bases matching TRBD2. Germline loops: CDR1 MNHNY, CDR2 SVGAGI (reference sequence). This CDR3 has 16 residues. J gave up 2 bases and V 2 bases, and 7 bases lay outside the gene matches. CDR3 in DNA: TGTGCCAGCAGTTACGGTACGGGAGGCCTCACAGATACGCAGTATTTT. It specifies CASSYGTGGLTDTQYF.

A few counts support this clonotype. The chain is built from TRBV20-1 and TRBJ2-1; perhaps D is TRBD1 or TRBD2 (6 bases each). V lost 0 bases and J 6 bases, leaving 15 bases between the germline ends. The CDR3 consists of 15 residues. Germline lookup yields CDR1 DFQATT and CDR2 SNEGSKA (reference sequence). This CDR3 is CSARDRGRGGNEQFF. CDR3 in DNA: TGCAGTGCTAGAGATCGGGGCAGGGGAGGCAATGAGCAGTTCTTC.